This is a list of T cell receptor beta chains from one sample in a study of CD8 T cells in Susac syndrome. Using its own MiXCR run on the immunoSEQ multiplex PCR reads, TCRdb lists one record per CDR3 protein. The sample has fewer than 150,000 distinct CDR3 sequences; 90% to 95% are singletons. Sequenced sample: CD8+ T cells from PBMCs. These receptors were taken from a human donor in good health. Both conserved end residues are trimmed from each CDR3. Fields, in order: V gene, CDR3 protein.

V gene: TRBV2; CDR3 protein: ASNQGPYSNQPQH
V gene: TRBV28; CDR3 protein: ASSFSGGNYNEQF
V gene: TRBV6-1; CDR3 protein: ASSELRGSSEAF
V gene: TRBV4-3; CDR3 protein: ASSQGTTPRVSEKLF
V gene: TRBV5-6; CDR3 protein: ASSPPTGYEQY
V gene: TRBV28; CDR3 protein: ASSLQDSFLAGGPYNEQF
V gene: TRBV18; CDR3 protein: ASSSDRANTGELF
V gene: TRBV3-1; CDR3 protein: ASSQVESYNEQF
V gene: TRBV24-1; CDR3 protein: ATSGTGGAGELF
V gene: TRBV2; CDR3 protein: ASSEGQGYTYEQY
V gene: TRBV3-1; CDR3 protein: ASSHELAGGTDTQY
V gene: TRBV2; CDR3 protein: ASSDLAEYNEQF
V gene: TRBV20-1; CDR3 protein: SARRRINYNEQF
V gene: TRBV19; CDR3 protein: ASSKDRGDNQPQH
V gene: TRBV20-1; CDR3 protein: SATLLGYRDAEQY
V gene: TRBV4-1; CDR3 protein: ASSQVLAGANANTGELF
V gene: TRBV15; CDR3 protein: ATSREGRPDYEQY
V gene: TRBV29-1; CDR3 protein: SVVGTLAYEQY
V gene: TRBV3-1; CDR3 protein: ASSGPGNTIY
V gene: TRBV20-1; CDR3 protein: SASSGDTDYEQY
V gene: TRBV3-1; CDR3 protein: ASSSDRSSYNEQF
V gene: TRBV20-1; CDR3 protein: SARDLGAEAF
V gene: TRBV4-3; CDR3 protein: ASSQERGHEQF
V gene: TRBV7-9; CDR3 protein: ASSLAAGVETQY
V gene: TRBV15; CDR3 protein: ATSTSGENTEAF
V gene: TRBV12-3/TRBV12-4; CDR3 protein: ASSLAPTLTEAF
V gene: TRBV11-1; CDR3 protein: ASSSTRPYNEQF
V gene: TRBV29-1; CDR3 protein: SVSQETQY
V gene: TRBV29-1; CDR3 protein: SVESLGELF
V gene: TRBV28; CDR3 protein: ASSYRGSYEQY
V gene: TRBV30; CDR3 protein: AWATGISSYNEQF
V gene: TRBV5-1; CDR3 protein: ASSPGEGPQPQH
V gene: TRBV30; CDR3 protein: AWSVEVAGGQAYEQY
V gene: TRBV15; CDR3 protein: ATSRDHAGDTQY
V gene: TRBV28; CDR3 protein: ASSLDITYEQY
V gene: TRBV28; CDR3 protein: ATQSGGGEQY
V gene: TRBV20-1; CDR3 protein: SARDLQNTGELF
V gene: TRBV6-5; CDR3 protein: ASSYSGSAYEQF
V gene: TRBV29-1; CDR3 protein: SIRDRDGYT
V gene: TRBV29-1; CDR3 protein: SVVSQGNTEAF
V gene: TRBV7-9; CDR3 protein: ASSFWRESDTQY
V gene: TRBV20-1; CDR3 protein: SARRTGGGLTSEQY
V gene: TRBV10-2; CDR3 protein: ASTVAGGPHNEQF
V gene: TRBV30; CDR3 protein: AWSLLRIEQF
V gene: TRBV13; CDR3 protein: ASSLTLAGEGNEQF
V gene: TRBV27; CDR3 protein: ASSFVQNTEAF
V gene: TRBV2; CDR3 protein: ASSAAGLHEQF
V gene: TRBV27; CDR3 protein: ASIGASLYEQY
V gene: TRBV27; CDR3 protein: ASGFGDEKLF
V gene: TRBV27; CDR3 protein: ASSFVSADTQY
V gene: TRBV29-1; CDR3 protein: SVVQDTSNEQF
V gene: TRBV6-2/TRBV6-3; CDR3 protein: ASSYRGNEQF
V gene: TRBV27; CDR3 protein: ASSLRGLHGELF
V gene: TRBV12-3/TRBV12-4; CDR3 protein: ASIVQGARGDTIY
V gene: TRBV15; CDR3 protein: ATSRAGTSGRGETQY